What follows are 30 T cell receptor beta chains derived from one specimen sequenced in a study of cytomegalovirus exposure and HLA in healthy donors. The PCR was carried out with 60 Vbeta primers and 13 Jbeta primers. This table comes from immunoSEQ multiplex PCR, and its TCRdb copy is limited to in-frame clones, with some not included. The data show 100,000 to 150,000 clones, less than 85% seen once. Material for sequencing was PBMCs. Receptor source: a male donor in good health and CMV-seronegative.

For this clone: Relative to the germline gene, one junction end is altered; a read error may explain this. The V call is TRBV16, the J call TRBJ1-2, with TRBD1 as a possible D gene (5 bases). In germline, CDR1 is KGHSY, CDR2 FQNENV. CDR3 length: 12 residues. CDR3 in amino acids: CASSPEIRALCF. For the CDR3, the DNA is TGTGCCAGCAGCCCGGAAATCAGGGCTCTATGCTTC.

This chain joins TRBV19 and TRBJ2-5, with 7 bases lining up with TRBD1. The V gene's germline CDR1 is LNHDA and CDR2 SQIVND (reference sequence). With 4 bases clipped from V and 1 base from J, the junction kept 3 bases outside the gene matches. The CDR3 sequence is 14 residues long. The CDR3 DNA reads TGTGCCAGTAGTACCCGACAGGGCCAAGAGACCCAGTACTTC. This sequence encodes CASSTRQGQETQYF. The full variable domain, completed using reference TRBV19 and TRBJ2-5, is DGGITQSPKYLFRKEGQNVTLSCEQNLNHDAMYWYRQDPGQGLRLIYYSQIVNDFQKGDIAEGYSVSREKKESFPLTVTSAQKNPTAFYLCASSTRQGQETQYFGPGTRLLVL.

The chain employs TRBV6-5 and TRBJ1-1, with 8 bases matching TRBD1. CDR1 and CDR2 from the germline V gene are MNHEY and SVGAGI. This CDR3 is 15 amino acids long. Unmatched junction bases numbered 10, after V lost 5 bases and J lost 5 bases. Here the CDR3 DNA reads TGTGCCAGCAGTCCGAGACAGGGGCTCGAGACTGAAGCTTTCTTT. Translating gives CASSPRQGLETEAFF.

DNA for the CDR3: TGCGCCAGCAGCGCTTTTGGGACAGGGAACACCGGGGAGCTGTTTTTT. Amino acids: CASSAFGTGNTGELFF. The V gene is TRBV5-1, the J gene TRBJ2-2, with 8 bases identical to TRBD1. With 4 bases clipped from V and 1 base from J, the junction kept 6 bases outside the gene matches. The CDR3 loop spans 16 amino acids. Per germline, CDR1 SGHRS and CDR2 YFSETQ.

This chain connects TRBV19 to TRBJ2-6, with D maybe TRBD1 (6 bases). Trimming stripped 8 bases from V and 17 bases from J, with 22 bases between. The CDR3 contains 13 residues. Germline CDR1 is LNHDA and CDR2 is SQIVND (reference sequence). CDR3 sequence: CASFTPRQATMTF. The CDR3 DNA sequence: TGTGCCAGTTTCACCCCCCGACAGGCGACCATGACTTTC. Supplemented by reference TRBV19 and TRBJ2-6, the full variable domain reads DGGITQSPKYLFRKEGQNVTLSCEQNLNHDAMYWYRQDPGQGLRLIYYSQIVNDFQKGDIAEGYSVSREKKESFPLTVTSAQKNPTAFYLCASFTPRQATMTFGAGSRLTVL.

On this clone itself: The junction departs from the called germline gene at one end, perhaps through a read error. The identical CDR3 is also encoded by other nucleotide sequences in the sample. The CDR3 region is CASSASQGFTSYEQYF. In DNA form, the CDR3 reads TGCGCCAGCAGCGCGTCCCAGGGGTTTACTTCCTACGAGCAGTACTTC. The rearrangement joins TRBV5-4 to TRBJ2-7, with a possible D match to TRBD1 (6 bases). CDR1 and CDR2 (germline): SGHNT, YYREEE (reference sequence). The CDR3 runs to 16 residues.

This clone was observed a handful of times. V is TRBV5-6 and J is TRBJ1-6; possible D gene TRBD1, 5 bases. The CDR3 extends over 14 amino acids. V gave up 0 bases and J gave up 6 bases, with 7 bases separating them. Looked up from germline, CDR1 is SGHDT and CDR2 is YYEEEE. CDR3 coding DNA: TGTGCCAGCAGCTTGGAGACAGCTAATTCACCCCTCCACTTT. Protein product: CASSLETANSPLHF. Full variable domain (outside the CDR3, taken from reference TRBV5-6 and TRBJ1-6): DAGVTQSPTHLIKTRGQQVTLRCSPKSGHDTVSWYQQALGQGPQFIFQYYEEEERQRGNFPDRFSGHQFPNYSSELNVNALLLGDSALYLCASSLETANSPLHFGNGTRLTVT.

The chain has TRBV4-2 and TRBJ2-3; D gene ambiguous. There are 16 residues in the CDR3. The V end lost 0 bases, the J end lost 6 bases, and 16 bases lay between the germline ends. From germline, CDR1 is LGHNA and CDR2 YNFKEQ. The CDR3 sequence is CASSQDGPPGADTQYF. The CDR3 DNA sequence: TGTGCCAGCAGCCAAGATGGGCCCCCAGGTGCGGATACGCAGTATTTT.

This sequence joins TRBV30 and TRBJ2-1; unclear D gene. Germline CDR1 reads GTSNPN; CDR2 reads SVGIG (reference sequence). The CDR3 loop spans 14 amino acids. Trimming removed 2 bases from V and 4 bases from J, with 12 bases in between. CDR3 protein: CAWSPASDYNEQFF. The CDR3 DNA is TGTGCCTGGAGTCCCGCCAGCGATTACAATGAGCAGTTCTTC.

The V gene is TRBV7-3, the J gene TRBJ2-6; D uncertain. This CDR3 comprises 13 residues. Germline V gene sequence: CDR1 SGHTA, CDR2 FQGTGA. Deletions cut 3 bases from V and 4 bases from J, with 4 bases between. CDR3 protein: CASSFRGANVLTF. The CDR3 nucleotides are TGTGCCAGCAGCTTCAGGGGGGCCAACGTCCTGACTTTC.

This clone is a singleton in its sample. CDR3 coding DNA: TGTGCCAGCTCAGTCGTCGAAGGGACATTTCCTTACGAGCAGTACTTC. Its protein is CASSVVEGTFPYEQYF. The V and J genes are TRBV18 and TRBJ2-5, with D tentatively TRBD1 (6 bases). The J call may not be correct, given that the DNA end is closer to TRBJ2-7. From germline, CDR1 is KGHSH and CDR2 LQKENI. This CDR3 contains 16 residues.

Here the CDR3 DNA reads TGCAGCGTAGAGACTAGCGGGAGGGTTCGCGCTACGCAGTATTTT. It specifies CSVETSGRVRATQYF. V usage is TRBV29-1 and J usage is TRBJ2-3, with TRBD2 identical over 14 bases. This CDR3 is 15 amino acids long. V lost 6 bases, J lost 8 bases, and 10 bases stayed unmatched. Per the germline V gene, CDR1 is SQVTM and CDR2 is ANQGSEA.

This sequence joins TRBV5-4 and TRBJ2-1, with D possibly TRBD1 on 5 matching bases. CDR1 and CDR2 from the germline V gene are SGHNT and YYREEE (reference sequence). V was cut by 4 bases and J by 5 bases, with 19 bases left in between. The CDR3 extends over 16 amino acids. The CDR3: CASSRSGQGVHNEQFF. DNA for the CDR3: TGTGCCAGCAGCCGCAGTGGTCAAGGGGTACACAATGAGCAGTTCTTC.

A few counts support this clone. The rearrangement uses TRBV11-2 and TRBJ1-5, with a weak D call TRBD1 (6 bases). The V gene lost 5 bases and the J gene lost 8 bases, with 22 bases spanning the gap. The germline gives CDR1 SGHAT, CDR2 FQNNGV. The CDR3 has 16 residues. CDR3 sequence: CASSPVTGILGKPQHF. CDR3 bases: TGTGCCAGCAGCCCCGTGACAGGCATCCTCGGGAAGCCCCAGCATTTT.

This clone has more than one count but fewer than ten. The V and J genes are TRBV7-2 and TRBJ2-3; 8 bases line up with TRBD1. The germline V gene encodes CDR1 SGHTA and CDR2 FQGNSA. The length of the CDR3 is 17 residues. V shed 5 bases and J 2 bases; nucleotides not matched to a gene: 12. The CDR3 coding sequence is TGTGCCAGCAGCCCGCATTCTAACAGGGGGGCCACAGATACGCAGTATTTT. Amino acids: CASSPHSNRGATDTQYF.

The chain's CDR3 is CASSFNGDLTTDTQYF. As DNA, the CDR3 is TGTGCCAGCAGTTTTAACGGGGACTTAACCACAGATACGCAGTATTTT. The rearrangement links TRBV27 to TRBJ2-3, with TRBD2 as a possible D gene (6 bases). Germline loops: CDR1 MNHEY, CDR2 SMNVEV (reference sequence). This CDR3 comprises 16 residues. Between the trimmed V and J ends, which lost 3 bases and 2 bases, there was a span of 15 bases.

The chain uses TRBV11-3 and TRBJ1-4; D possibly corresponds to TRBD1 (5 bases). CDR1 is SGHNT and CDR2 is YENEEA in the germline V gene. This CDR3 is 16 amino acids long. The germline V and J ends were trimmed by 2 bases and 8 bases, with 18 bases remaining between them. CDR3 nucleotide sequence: TGTGCCAGCAGCTTAAGCGGTTGGGGGGATCAGGAAAAACTGTTTTTT. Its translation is CASSLSGWGDQEKLFF.

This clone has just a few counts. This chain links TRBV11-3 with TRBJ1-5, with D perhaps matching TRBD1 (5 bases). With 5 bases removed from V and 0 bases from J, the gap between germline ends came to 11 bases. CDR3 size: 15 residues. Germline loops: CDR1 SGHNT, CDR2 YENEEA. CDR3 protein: CASSLVGGSNQPQHF. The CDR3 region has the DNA TGTGCCAGCAGCCTAGTCGGGGGTAGCAATCAGCCCCAGCATTTT. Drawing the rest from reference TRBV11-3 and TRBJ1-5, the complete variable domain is EAGVVQSPRYKIIEKKQPVAFWCNPISGHNTLYWYLQNLGQGPELLIRYENEEAVDDSQLPKDRFSAERLKGVDSTLKIQPAELGDSAVYLCASSLVGGSNQPQHFGDGTRLSIL.

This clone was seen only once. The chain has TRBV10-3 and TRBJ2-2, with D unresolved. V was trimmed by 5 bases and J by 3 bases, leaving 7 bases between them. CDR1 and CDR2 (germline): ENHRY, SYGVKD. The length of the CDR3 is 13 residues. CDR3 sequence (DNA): TGTGCCATCAGTAGACAAGACACCGGGGAGCTGTTTTTT. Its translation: CAISRQDTGELFF.

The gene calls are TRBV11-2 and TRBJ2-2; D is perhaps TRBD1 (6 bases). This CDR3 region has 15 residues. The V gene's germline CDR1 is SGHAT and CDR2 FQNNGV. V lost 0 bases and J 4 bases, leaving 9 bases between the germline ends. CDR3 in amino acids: CASSLEGARTGELFF. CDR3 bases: TGTGCCAGCAGCTTAGAGGGGGCGCGCACCGGGGAGCTGTTTTTT.

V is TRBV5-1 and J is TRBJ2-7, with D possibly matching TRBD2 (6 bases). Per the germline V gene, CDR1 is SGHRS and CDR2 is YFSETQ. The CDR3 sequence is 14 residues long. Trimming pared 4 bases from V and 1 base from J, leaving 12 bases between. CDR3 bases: TGCGCCAGCAGCCTTGGAGGAGGGTCCTACGAGCAGTACTTC. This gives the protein CASSLGGGSYEQYF.

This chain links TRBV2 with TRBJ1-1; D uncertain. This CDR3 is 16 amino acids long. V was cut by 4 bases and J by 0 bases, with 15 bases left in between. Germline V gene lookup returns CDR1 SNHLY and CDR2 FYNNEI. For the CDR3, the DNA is TGTGCCAGCAGTGTTCGCGTCGTTAGTGTGAACACTGAAGCTTTCTTT. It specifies CASSVRVVSVNTEAFF.

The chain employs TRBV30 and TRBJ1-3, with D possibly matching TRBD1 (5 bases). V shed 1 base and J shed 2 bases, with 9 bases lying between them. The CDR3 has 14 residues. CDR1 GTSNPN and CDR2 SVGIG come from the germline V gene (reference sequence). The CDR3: CAWSAGTAGNTIYF. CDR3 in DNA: TGTGCCTGGAGTGCGGGGACTGCTGGAAACACCATATATTTT.

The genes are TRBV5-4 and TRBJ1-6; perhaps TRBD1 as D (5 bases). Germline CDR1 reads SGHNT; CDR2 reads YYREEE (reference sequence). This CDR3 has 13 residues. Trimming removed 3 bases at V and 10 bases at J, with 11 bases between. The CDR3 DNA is TGTGCCAGCAGCTCTCTCGGGGGGTCACCCCTCCACTTT. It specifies CASSSLGGSPLHF.

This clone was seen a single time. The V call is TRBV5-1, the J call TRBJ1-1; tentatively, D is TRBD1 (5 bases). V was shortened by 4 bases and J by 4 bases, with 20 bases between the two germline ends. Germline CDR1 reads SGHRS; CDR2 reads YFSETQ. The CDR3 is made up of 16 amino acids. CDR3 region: CASSPYPAGGSTEAFF. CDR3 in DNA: TGCGCCAGCAGCCCCTATCCCGCCGGGGGGAGCACTGAAGCTTTCTTT.

CDR3 DNA sequence: TGTGCCAGCAGCTCCCTAAACGCAGGGCCGGTTTCACCCCTCCACTTT. Its translation is CASSSLNAGPVSPLHF. The rearrangement joins TRBV7-9 to TRBJ1-6; D perhaps matches TRBD1 (5 bases). V dropped 4 bases and J dropped 9 bases, with 19 bases sitting between them. The CDR3 contains 16 residues. Germline CDR1 and CDR2: SEHNR and FQNEAQ (reference sequence).

The CDR3 here is CASSLGRGQAGSPNTEAFF. The CDR3 DNA follows: TGTGCCAGCAGCTTAGGACGGGGACAGGCGGGATCCCCGAACACTGAAGCTTTCTTT. The chain couples TRBV7-9 to TRBJ1-1, with 8 bases matching TRBD1. V shed 1 base and J 1 base; nucleotides not matched to a gene: 14. The CDR3 has 19 residues. Germline CDR1 SEHNR, CDR2 FQNEAQ (reference sequence).

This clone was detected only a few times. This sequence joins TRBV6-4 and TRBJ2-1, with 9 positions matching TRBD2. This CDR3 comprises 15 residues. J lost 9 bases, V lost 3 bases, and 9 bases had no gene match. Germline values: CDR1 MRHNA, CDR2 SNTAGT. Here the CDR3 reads CASSEGSGSSSEQFF. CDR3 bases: TGTGCCAGCAGTGAGGGTAGCGGGAGTTCTAGTGAGCAGTTCTTC.

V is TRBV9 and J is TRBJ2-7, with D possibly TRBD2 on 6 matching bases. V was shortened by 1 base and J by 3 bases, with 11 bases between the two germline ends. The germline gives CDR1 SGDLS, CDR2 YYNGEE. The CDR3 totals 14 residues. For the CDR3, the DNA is TGTGCCAGCAGCGTATCGGACTATAACTACGAGCAGTACTTC. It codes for CASSVSDYNYEQYF.

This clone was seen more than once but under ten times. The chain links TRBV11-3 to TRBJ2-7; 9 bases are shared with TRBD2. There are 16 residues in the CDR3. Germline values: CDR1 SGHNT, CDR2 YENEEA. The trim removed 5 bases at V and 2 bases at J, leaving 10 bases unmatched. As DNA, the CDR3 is TGTGCCAGCAGCCCCGGAAGCGGGAGGATTCCCTACGAGCAGTACTTC. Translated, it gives CASSPGSGRIPYEQYF.